A single sample is the source of the 10 T cell receptor beta chains below, sequenced in a study of cytomegalovirus exposure and HLA in healthy donors. PCR was performed using 60 Vbeta and 13 Jbeta primers. Clones were sequenced by immunoSEQ multiplex PCR, and TCRdb holds only the in-frame ones, with some missing. The top ten clones hold more than 3.5% of a sample with 81,000 or so clones, about 77% of them seen once. The sample was PBMCs. These receptors all stem from a man aged 55-75 years in good health and CMV-seronegative.

The chain joins TRBV6-1 to TRBJ2-2; 7 nucleotides line up with TRBD1. The V segment lost 4 bases and the J segment 6 bases; nucleotides outside the gene matches: 11. CDR3 size: 16 residues. CDR1 MNHNS and CDR2 SASEGT come from the germline V gene. The CDR3 here is CASSGKRGGASGELFF. The CDR3 DNA is TGTGCCAGCAGTGGGAAGAGAGGGGGCGCTTCCGGGGAGCTGTTTTTT.

This rearrangement joins TRBV7-6 to TRBJ2-1, with D possibly matching TRBD2 (6 bases). CDR1 SGHVS and CDR2 FNYEAQ come from the germline V gene. V was shortened by 6 bases and J by 2 bases, with 11 bases between the two germline ends. The CDR3 runs to 14 residues. CDR3 sequence: CASRRGSPYNEQFF. The DNA for the CDR3 is TGTGCCAGCAGACGGGGGTCCCCCTACAATGAGCAGTTCTTC.

V usage is TRBV12-5 and J usage is TRBJ2-7; a possible D gene is TRBD1 (6 bases). The CDR3 runs 11 residues. V gave up 9 bases and J gave up 3 bases, with 9 bases separating them. Germline CDR1 and CDR2: LGHNT and FRNRAP. CDR3 nucleotides: TGTGCTAGCTGGGACAACTACGAGCAGTACTTC. It is translated as CASWDNYEQYF.

This clone was seen just once. The CDR3 bases are TGTGCCTGGACCGTAAGCTCCAGGTCTGGGGCCAACGTCCTGACTTTC. Encoded protein: CAWTVSSRSGANVLTF. The chain carries TRBV30 and TRBJ2-6; D call uncertain. CDR1 is GTSNPN and CDR2 is SVGIG in the germline V gene (reference sequence). V lost 4 bases, J lost 1 base, and 14 bases lay in between. CDR3 size: 16 residues.

This chain uses TRBV27 with TRBJ1-4; weak D call: TRBD1 (5 bases). The length of the CDR3 is 17 residues. Germline loops: CDR1 MNHEY, CDR2 SMNVEV (reference sequence). Trimming took off 1 base at V and 8 bases at J, with 20 bases between the two ends. This chain's CDR3 is CASSLFSGVKGSEKLFF. Here the CDR3 DNA reads TGTGCCAGCAGTTTATTCTCCGGTGTGAAGGGGTCAGAAAAACTGTTTTTT.

The chain has TRBV13 and TRBJ2-7; 9 bases agree with TRBD1. J lost 2 bases, V lost 5 bases, and 4 bases had no gene match. CDR3 length: 14 residues. The germline CDR1 and CDR2 sequences are PRHDT and FYEKMQ (reference sequence). The CDR3 DNA reads as TGTGCCAGCAGCCCTCGGGACAGGGCCTACGAGCAGTACTTC. This codes for CASSPRDRAYEQYF.

The chain couples TRBV7-6 to TRBJ2-7; D is perhaps TRBD2 (7 bases). V was shortened by 3 bases and J by 5 bases, with 14 bases between the two germline ends. The germline V gene has CDR1 SGHVS and CDR2 FNYEAQ. This CDR3 has 14 residues. In DNA, the CDR3 is TGTGCCAGCAGCTTGAGGGGGGAGGGCGACGAGCAGTACTTC. The encoded protein is CASSLRGEGDEQYF.

This clone showed up just a few times. The chain couples TRBV5-1 to TRBJ1-1; 8 positions agree with TRBD1. The CDR3 extends over 14 amino acids. Germline V lookup: CDR1 SGHRS, CDR2 YFSETQ. With V trimmed by 3 bases and J by 5 bases, 6 bases remained unmatched. The chain's CDR3 is CASSSGQGSTEAFF. In DNA form, the CDR3 reads TGCGCCAGCAGCTCCGGACAGGGTAGTACTGAAGCTTTCTTT.

Points on this clone: At one end, the junction sequence differs from germline, possibly due to a read error. The chain joins TRBV14 to TRBJ2-1, with D perhaps matching TRBD1 (7 bases). The CDR3 is 13 amino acids. Germline-derived CDR1 and CDR2 are SGHDN and FVKESK. This CDR3 is CASSQDRRGPSIF. The DNA for the CDR3 is TGTGCCAGCAGCCAAGATCGGAGGGGGCCCTCGATCTTC.

The rearrangement joins TRBV4-1 to TRBJ1-2; D remains ambiguous. Germline CDR1 MGHRA, CDR2 YSYEKL. This CDR3 region has 15 residues. Trimming left V 1 base short and J 2 bases short, with 11 bases between. The CDR3 region is CASSQGDSRNYGYTF. CDR3 nucleotides: TGCGCCAGCAGCCAAGGAGATTCGCGAAACTATGGCTACACCTTC.